This entry features one TCR beta chain sequence. The antigen is unknown. DNA at 200 ng, 25,000 to 35,000 T cell genomes, went into sorted-subset replicate PCRs. Sequenced by immunoSEQ multiplex PCR; TCRdb stores in-frame clones only, minus some. The sample has about 2.3 million clones, 93% seen once. The sample comes from a study of shared clonotypes between healthy human individuals. Germline CDR1 reads SGHAT; CDR2 reads FQNNGV. V was shortened by 2 bases and J by 4 bases, with 12 bases between the two germline ends. CDR3 length: 14 amino acids. Study-wide results and caveats: Inspection by rarefaction showed sorted-subset sequencing to be incomplete despite large depth. Limited genetic and exposure-history diversity came from having few donors.

All donors were Caucasian adults living in Nashville, Tennessee. This TCR derives from a man between 18 and 35 years old in good health. Some clones in this sample may be carry-over from other donors' samples. The chain employs TRBV11-2 and TRBJ2-7, with a possible D match to TRBD1 (5 bases). The sample consisted of naive CD4+ T cells from PBMCs. Subset here: CD45RA+ positively selected. The DNA of the CDR3 is TGTGCCAGCAGCTTAATAGCAGGGAAGTACGAGCAGTACTTC. It translates to CASSLIAGKYEQYF.